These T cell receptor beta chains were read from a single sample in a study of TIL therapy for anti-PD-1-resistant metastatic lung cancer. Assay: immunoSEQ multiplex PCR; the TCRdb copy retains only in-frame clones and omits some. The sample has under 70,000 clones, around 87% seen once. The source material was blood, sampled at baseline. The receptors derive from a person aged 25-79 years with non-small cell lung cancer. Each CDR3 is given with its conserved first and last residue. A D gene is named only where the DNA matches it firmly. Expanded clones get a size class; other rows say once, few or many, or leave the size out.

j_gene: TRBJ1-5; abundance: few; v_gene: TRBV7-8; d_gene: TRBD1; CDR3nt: TGTGCCAGCAGCCTCCGCGACAGGGGCAATCAGCCCCAGCATTTT; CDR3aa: CASSLRDRGNQPQHF
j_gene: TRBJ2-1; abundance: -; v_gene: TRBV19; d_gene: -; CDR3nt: TGTGCCAGTAGCCCGACTGGGATCAATGAGCAGTTCTTC; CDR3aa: CASSPTGINEQFF
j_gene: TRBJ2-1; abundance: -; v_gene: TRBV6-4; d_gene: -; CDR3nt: TGTGCCAGCAGTAAGGGGGCAGGGGGGGAGGAGCAGTTCTTC; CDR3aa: CASSKGAGGEEQFF
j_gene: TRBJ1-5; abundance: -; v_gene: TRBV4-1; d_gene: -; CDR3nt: TGCGCCAGCAGCCAAGAGGGGAAGCGCAATCAGCCCCAGCATTTT; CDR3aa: CASSQEGKRNQPQHF
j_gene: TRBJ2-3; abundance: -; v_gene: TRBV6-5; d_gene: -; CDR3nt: TGTGCCAGCAGTTACTCGAGCACAGATACGCAGTATTTT; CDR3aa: CASSYSSTDTQYF
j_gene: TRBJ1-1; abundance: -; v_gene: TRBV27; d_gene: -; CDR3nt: TGTGCCAGCAGTCCAATCGCCGGGAACACTGAAGCTTTCTTT; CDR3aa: CASSPIAGNTEAFF
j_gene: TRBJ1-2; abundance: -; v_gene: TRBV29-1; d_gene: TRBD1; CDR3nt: TGCAGCGCCACGACAGGGGCAAACTATGGCTACACCTTC; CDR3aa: CSATTGANYGYTF
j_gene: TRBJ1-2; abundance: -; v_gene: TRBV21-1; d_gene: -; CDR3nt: TGTGCCAGCGCTCAGACAGGGTCGATCTTCTATGGCTACACCTTC; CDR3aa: CASAQTGSIFYGYTF
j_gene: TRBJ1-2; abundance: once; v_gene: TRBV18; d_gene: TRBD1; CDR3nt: TGTGCCAGCTCACCGATAGCCGGGACAGGGGGCTTCGGCTATGGCTACACCTTC; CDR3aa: CASSPIAGTGGFGYGYTF
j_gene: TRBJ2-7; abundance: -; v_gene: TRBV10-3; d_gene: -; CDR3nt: TGTGCCATCAGTGGAGGGGGGGAGCAGTACTTC; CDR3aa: CAISGGGEQYF
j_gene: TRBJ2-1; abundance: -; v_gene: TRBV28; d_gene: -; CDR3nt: TGTGCCAGCAGTGACGGACAGTCCTACAATGAGCAGTTCTTC; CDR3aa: CASSDGQSYNEQFF
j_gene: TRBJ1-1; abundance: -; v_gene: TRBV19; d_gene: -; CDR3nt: TGTGCCAGTAGTATAGATCTTTTCGAATCTAACACTGAAGCTTTCTTT; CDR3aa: CASSIDLFESNTEAFF
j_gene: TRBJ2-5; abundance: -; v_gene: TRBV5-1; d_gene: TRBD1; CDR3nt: TGCGCCAGCAGCTTTCGGACAGGGTGGGAGACCCAGTACTTC; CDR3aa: CASSFRTGWETQYF
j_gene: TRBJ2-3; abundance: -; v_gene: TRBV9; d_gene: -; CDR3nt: TGTGCCAGCAGCGCACAGGACTCTAGCACAGATACGCAGTATTTT; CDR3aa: CASSAQDSSTDTQYF
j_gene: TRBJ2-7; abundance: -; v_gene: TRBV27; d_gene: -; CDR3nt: TGTGCCAGCAGTTCGACGGATACAGCCTACGAGCAGTACTTC; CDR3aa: CASSSTDTAYEQYF
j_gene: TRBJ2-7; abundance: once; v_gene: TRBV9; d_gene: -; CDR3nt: TGTGCCAGCAGCTACGGGGACTACGAGCAGTACTTC; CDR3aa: CASSYGDYEQYF
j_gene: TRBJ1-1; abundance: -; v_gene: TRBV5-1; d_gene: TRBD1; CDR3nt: TGCGCCAGCAGCTTTGGAGACAGGGGGCCGACTGAAGCTTTCTTT; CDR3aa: CASSFGDRGPTEAFF
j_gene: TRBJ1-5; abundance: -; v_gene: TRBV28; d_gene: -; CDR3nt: TGTGCCAGCAGTCTCCTTTTAGGCAATCAGCCCCAGCATTTT; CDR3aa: CASSLLLGNQPQHF
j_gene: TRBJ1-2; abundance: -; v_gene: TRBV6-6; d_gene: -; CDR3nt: TGTGCCAGCAGTTACTCGAGTACGGTTTACACCTTC; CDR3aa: CASSYSSTVYTF
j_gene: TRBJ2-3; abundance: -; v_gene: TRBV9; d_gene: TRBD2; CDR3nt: TGTGCCAGCAGCGTAGGGAAGCGGGGGGGCCGAACAGATACGCAGTATTTT; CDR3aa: CASSVGKRGGRTDTQYF
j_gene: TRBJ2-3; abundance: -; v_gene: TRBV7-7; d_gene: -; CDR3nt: TGTGCCAGCAGCCGCTTGGGCACAGATACGCAGTATTTT; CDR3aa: CASSRLGTDTQYF
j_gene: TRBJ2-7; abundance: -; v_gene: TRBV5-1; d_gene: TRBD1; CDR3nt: TGCGCCAGCAGCCCCGGGACAGGGGTGTCCTACGAGCAGTACTTC; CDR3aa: CASSPGTGVSYEQYF
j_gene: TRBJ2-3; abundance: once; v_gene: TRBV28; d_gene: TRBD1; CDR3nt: TGTGCCAGCAGTTCGGGTCCTGGACAGGACCAAGGATTCACAGATACGCAGTATTTT; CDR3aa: CASSSGPGQDQGFTDTQYF
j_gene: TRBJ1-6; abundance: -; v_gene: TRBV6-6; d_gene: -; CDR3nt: TGTGCCAGCAGTTACTCCCAGGATAATTCACCCCTCCACTTT; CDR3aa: CASSYSQDNSPLHF
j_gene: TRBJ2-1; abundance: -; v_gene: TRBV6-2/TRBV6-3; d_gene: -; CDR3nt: TGTGCCAGCAGTTACGGTGGATTACGGACTACGGACAATGAGCAGTTCTTC; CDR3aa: CASSYGGLRTTDNEQFF
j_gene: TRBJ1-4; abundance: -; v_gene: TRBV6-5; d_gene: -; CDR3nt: TGTGCCAGCAGCTCCCCGGGTCAGGGCACTGAAAAACTGTTTTTT; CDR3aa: CASSSPGQGTEKLFF
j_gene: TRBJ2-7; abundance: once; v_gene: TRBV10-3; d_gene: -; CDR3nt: TGTGCCATCAGTCCCTACCGGGACAACTCCTACGAGCAGTACTTC; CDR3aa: CAISPYRDNSYEQYF
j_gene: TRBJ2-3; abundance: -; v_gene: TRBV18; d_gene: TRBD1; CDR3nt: TGTGCCAGCTCACCAATAGTGTCGACAGGGGGGCTCACAGATACGCAGTATTTT; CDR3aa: CASSPIVSTGGLTDTQYF
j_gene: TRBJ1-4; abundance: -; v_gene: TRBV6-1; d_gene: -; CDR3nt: TGTGCCAGCAGTGAAGAGAAGTCGTGGGGGGGGGATGAAAAACTGTTTTTT; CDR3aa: CASSEEKSWGGDEKLFF
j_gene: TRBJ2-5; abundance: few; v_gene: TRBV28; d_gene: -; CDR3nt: TGTGCCAGCAGTTTAATCGGGGAGACCCAGTACTTC; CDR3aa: CASSLIGETQYF
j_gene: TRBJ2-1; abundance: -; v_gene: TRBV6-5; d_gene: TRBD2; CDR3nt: TGTGCCAGCAGGAAAAGGACTAGCGGGGGTGATGAGCAGTTCTTC; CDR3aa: CASRKRTSGGDEQFF
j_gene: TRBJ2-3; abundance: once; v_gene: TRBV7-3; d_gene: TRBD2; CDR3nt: TGTGCCAGCAGCTTACCCCTAGCGGGAGAGGGCACAGATACGCAGTATTTT; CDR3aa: CASSLPLAGEGTDTQYF
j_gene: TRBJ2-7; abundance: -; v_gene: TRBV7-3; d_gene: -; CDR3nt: TGTGCCAGCAGCCACCCGGAACTAGCCCCCCCCTACGAGCAGTACTTC; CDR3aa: CASSHPELAPPYEQYF
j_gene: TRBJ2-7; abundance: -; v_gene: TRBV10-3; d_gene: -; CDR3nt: TGTGCCATGTCCGATCCGGGGCAGGGTGGCTCCTACGAGCAGTACTTC; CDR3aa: CAMSDPGQGGSYEQYF
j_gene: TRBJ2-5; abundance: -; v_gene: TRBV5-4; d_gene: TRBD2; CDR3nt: TGTGCCAGCAGCTTAGGGACTATGAAAGAGACCCAGTACTTC; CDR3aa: CASSLGTMKETQYF